The entry that follows covers one T cell receptor beta chain sequence. This clonotype has only a few counts. No cognate antigen has been identified for it. No qualities accompany the bases; no much larger clone lies one base away. The CDR3 runs 14 amino acids, cysteine and phenylalanine included. The kept DNA is CDR3 alone, 42 bases in frame from the first base. Trimmed from V: 7 bases; trimmed from J: 5 bases; junction bases lacking a gene match: 7. This sample was included in a study of CD8 T cells in ankylosing spondylitis (dated by TCRdb to about 2017). The study in broad terms: The study set out to find disease-linked TCR variants by profiling T cell receptor beta repertoires in ankylosing spondylitis patients and healthy donors. The full study cohort comprised around 25 ankylosing spondylitis patients and some 110 healthy donors. Peripheral blood samples were taken, and synovial fluid was additionally collected from ankylosing spondylitis patients.

Study-wide findings and limitations: The disease-linked clones were reported to be significantly enriched in matched synovial fluid samples from ankylosing spondylitis patients. A TCR beta motif made up of about eight highly homologous amino acid variants appeared to be characteristic of blood from ankylosing spondylitis patients. The disease-linked clones showed a CD8+ phenotype and occurred at relatively low frequencies in peripheral blood. Some motif variants had previously been reported in the synovial fluid and blood of reactive arthritis patients, which suggests shared mechanisms of disease initiation.

Sequencing instrument: Illumina HiSeq 2500. TCR beta libraries were prepared by quantitative 5'-RACE with molecular barcodes. As for the original processing: Disease-linked TCR variants were identified with a new computational method built on a probabilistic model of VDJ rearrangement. The public reads were reanalyzed by TCRdb: fastp trimming at Q25, MiXCR alignment, in-frame beta chains only. Rows are unified per CDR3 protein, each entry keeping the most common DNA and genes. The authors' filters were not applied to this entry. This sample holds around 340,000 distinct CDR3 sequences; 20% were observed only once. The ten largest make up under 15% of the sample.

The V gene is TRBV12-3 or TRBV12-4 and the J gene is TRBJ2-1, with 8 central nucleotides matching TRBD2. The source material was blood, either unsorted or a sorted T cell fraction (not recorded which). This TCR derives from a male donor with ankylosing spondylitis or in good health (not recorded which). The CDR3 in this case is CASTPGLEDNEQFF. The DNA sequence reads TGTGCCAGCACCCCGGGACTAGAGGACAATGAGCAGTTCTTC.